Ten or more counts support the clone carrying this TCR beta chain. The antigen remains undetermined. This CDR3 spans 13 amino acids. CDR1 and CDR2 from the germline V gene are MNHNS and SASEGT. Trimming pared 8 bases from V and 6 bases from J, leaving 13 bases between. This entry is derived from a study of T-cell reconstitution after alpha-beta-depleted transplantation in children. Researchers prepared the TCRbeta library using unique molecular identifiers, the study reports. TCRdb reprocessed the PCR reads with MiXCR, giving one entry per CDR3 protein. The sample has 200,000 to 250,000 distinct CDR3 sequences, 6.5% to 9% seen once. Study-wide points: Two months or so post-transplant, alpha-beta T cells reportedly derived from several hundred expanded graft clones. When one year had passed after transplant, most T-cell counts and diversity came from newly produced T cells. For some patients, TCRbeta diversity was high at day 60 because of recipient T cells and thymic progenitors that survived.

This receptor was identified in a male patient between 5 and 17 years old who had a stem cell transplant for acute lymphoblastic leukemia, so the T cells may come from the graft donor. This specimen was PBMCs, mostly from graft donor cells, taken 180 days after TCRalphabeta/CD19-depleted stem cell transplant. The chain has TRBV6-1 and TRBJ2-2, with a possible D match to TRBD2 (5 bases). The CDR3 region is CASDYNWSGELFF. In nucleotides, the CDR3 is TGTGCCAGCGACTATAATTGGTCCGGGGAGCTGTTTTTT.